The 27 T cell receptor beta chains below were found in one sample sequenced in a study of cytomegalovirus exposure and HLA in healthy donors. The PCR made use of 60 Vbeta and 13 Jbeta primers. The assay was immunoSEQ multiplex PCR, and TCRdb's table has in-frame clones only and misses some. The table includes 130,000 or so clones, 65% to 85% detected once. The sequenced material came from PBMCs. The origin of the receptors is a woman between 18 and 29 years old in good health and CMV-seronegative.

The chain uses TRBV5-1 and TRBJ1-1, with 10 nucleotides matching TRBD1. V shed 7 bases and J 3 bases; nucleotides not matched to a gene: 12. The CDR3 contains 16 residues. Per germline, CDR1 SGHRS and CDR2 YFSETQ. The CDR3, as DNA: TGCGCCAGCTGCCCTTCCGCCGGGACAGGGGACACTGAAGCTTTCTTT. Residues: CASCPSAGTGDTEAFF.

CDR3 bases: TGCGCCAGCAGTAAGGAGGTCACCTACGAGCAGTACTTC. Protein: CASSKEVTYEQYF. The gene calls are TRBV10-1 and TRBJ2-7; maybe TRBD2 (5 bases). Looked up from germline, CDR1 is WNHNN and CDR2 is SYGVQD (reference sequence). The V end was cut by 5 bases, the J end by 2 bases, with 10 bases between. The CDR3 is 13 residues long.

The V gene is TRBV5-1, the J gene TRBJ2-1, with D possibly being TRBD2 (5 bases). From germline, CDR1 is SGHRS and CDR2 YFSETQ. The ends were cut back, 3 bases at V and 5 bases at J, with 15 bases in the middle. This CDR3 comprises 15 residues. CDR3 DNA sequence: TGCGCCAGCAGCTCTCGGTGGGAGAGAGACAATGAGCAGTTCTTC. Translating gives CASSSRWERDNEQFF.

The J gene is TRBJ2-5, the V gene TRBV29-1, with 7 nucleotides matching TRBD2. The J call is uncertain, as TRBJ2-7 better fits the DNA end. The germline gives CDR1 SQVTM, CDR2 ANQGSEA. The CDR3 runs 13 residues. CDR3 in amino acids: CSVVASGSYEQYF. CDR3 bases: TGCAGCGTTGTAGCTAGCGGAAGCTACGAGCAGTACTTC.

This chain joins TRBV10-3 and TRBJ2-2, with D possibly TRBD1 on 6 matching bases. From germline, CDR1 is ENHRY and CDR2 SYGVKD. CDR3 length equals 17 residues. Trimming shortened V by 3 bases and J by 0 bases, and 14 bases separated the two germline ends. The DNA for the CDR3 is TGTGCCATCAGTGATAGGGTGGGGACATCGAACACCGGGGAGCTGTTTTTT. Its protein is CAISDRVGTSNTGELFF.

V gene TRBV7-9 combines with J gene TRBJ2-1, with 9 bases fitting TRBD2. After removal of 8 bases from V and 6 bases from J, the junction contained 11 bases not matched to a gene. CDR1 SEHNR and CDR2 FQNEAQ come from the germline V gene (reference sequence). The CDR3 has 15 amino acids. Here the CDR3 reads CASALASGIRNEQFF. The CDR3 coding sequence is TGTGCCAGCGCGCTTGCTAGCGGGATTCGCAATGAGCAGTTCTTC.

A few counts support this clone. This chain uses TRBV2 with TRBJ1-5; D not certain. The germline gives CDR1 SNHLY, CDR2 FYNNEI. The CDR3 consists of 15 residues. V lost 6 bases and J 5 bases, leaving 17 bases between the germline ends. CDR3: CASSPGGRRDQPQHF. The CDR3 DNA follows: TGTGCCAGCAGCCCCGGCGGACGGAGGGATCAGCCCCAGCATTTT.

The rearrangement uses TRBV6-6 and TRBJ2-3; 9 nucleotides match TRBD1. J lost 4 bases, V lost 5 bases, and 10 bases had no gene match. The CDR3 has 16 amino acids. Per germline, CDR1 MNHNY and CDR2 SVGAGI (reference sequence). DNA for the CDR3: TGTGCCAGCAGTCCCACCAGGGACAGGGTTTCAGATACGCAGTATTTT. Its protein is CASSPTRDRVSDTQYF.

This sequence joins TRBV30 and TRBJ2-5; maybe TRBD2 (6 bases). Trimming took off 1 base at V and 2 bases at J, with 11 bases between the two ends. The germline V gene encodes CDR1 GTSNPN and CDR2 SVGIG (reference sequence). There are 14 residues in the CDR3. The CDR3, as DNA: TGTGCCTGGAGTGGGGGAGGAGCTCAAGAGACCCAGTACTTC. It yields the protein CAWSGGGAQETQYF.

The chain employs TRBV7-2 and TRBJ1-1; tentatively, D is TRBD1 (6 bases). The CDR3 has 11 residues. The ends were cut back, 2 bases at V and 13 bases at J, with 11 bases in the middle. Germline CDR1 SGHTA, CDR2 FQGNSA. CDR3 coding DNA: TGTGCCAGCAGCTTACAGGGGCCCGATTTCTTT. Its translation: CASSLQGPDFF.

This clone was picked up a small number of times. The rearrangement uses TRBV30 and TRBJ2-2; maybe TRBD2 (5 bases). Per germline, CDR1 GTSNPN and CDR2 SVGIG (reference sequence). The length of the CDR3 is 16 residues. The V and J ends lost 6 bases and 0 bases respectively, with 17 bases between them. The CDR3 sequence: CACYVGGFANTGELFF. The CDR3 bases are TGTGCCTGCTATGTCGGCGGGTTCGCGAACACCGGGGAGCTGTTTTTT.

The chain recombines TRBV6-5 with TRBJ1-1; a possible D gene is TRBD1 (5 bases). The CDR3 has 14 amino acids. Germline assignment: CDR1 MNHEY and CDR2 SVGAGI. Trimming removed 7 bases from V and 1 base from J, with 13 bases in between. This CDR3 is CASTPAGPNTEAFF. Written as DNA, the CDR3 is TGTGCCAGCACCCCGGCGGGGCCGAACACTGAAGCTTTCTTT.

The chain recombines TRBV30 with TRBJ2-1; no firm D call. The CDR3 has 14 amino acids. The germline CDR1 and CDR2 sequences are GTSNPN and SVGIG (reference sequence). Trimming pared 0 bases from V and 4 bases from J, leaving 10 bases between. CDR3 sequence: CAWSVRVTYNEQFF. In DNA form, the CDR3 reads TGTGCCTGGAGTGTACGGGTCACTTACAATGAGCAGTTCTTC.

V usage is TRBV5-1 and J usage is TRBJ1-1; 12 bases are a match to TRBD1. CDR1 is SGHRS and CDR2 is YFSETQ in the germline V gene. V shed 2 bases and J 8 bases; nucleotides not matched to a gene: 10. This CDR3 has 16 amino acids. The DNA of the CDR3 is TGCGCCAGCAGCTTTAACCCGGGACAGGGGGCGGACGAAGCTTTCTTT. It is translated as CASSFNPGQGADEAFF.

This sequence joins TRBV16 and TRBJ1-1; D not certain. The CDR3 sequence is 14 residues long. V was clipped by 2 bases and J by 8 bases, with 15 bases between them. Per the germline V gene, CDR1 is KGHSY and CDR2 is FQNENV. The CDR3 nucleotides are TGTGCCAGCAGCCAAGATGCAGTCGGGAGAGAAGCTTTCTTT. Its translation is CASSQDAVGREAFF.

The chain joins TRBV13 to TRBJ2-6; D is perhaps TRBD1 (5 bases). Germline V gene data show CDR1 as PRHDT and CDR2 as FYEKMQ (reference sequence). The CDR3 covers 15 residues. V shed 5 bases and J shed 0 bases, with 8 bases lying between them. CDR3: CASSQGVSGANVLTF. The CDR3 nucleotides read TGTGCCAGCAGCCAAGGGGTCTCTGGGGCCAACGTCCTGACTTTC.

The chain joins TRBV29-1 to TRBJ2-1; 9 positions match TRBD2. V lost 5 bases to trimming and J lost 4 bases; unmatched junction nucleotides: 0. CDR1 SQVTM and CDR2 ANQGSEA come from the germline V gene. CDR3 length equals 12 residues. The CDR3 sequence: CSVLAGYNEQFF. The DNA of the CDR3 is TGCAGCGTTCTAGCGGGATACAATGAGCAGTTCTTC.

The chain couples TRBV7-8 to TRBJ2-2, with 8 bases matching TRBD1. J was trimmed by 4 bases and V by 5 bases; bases with no gene match: 9. CDR3 length: 16 amino acids. The V gene's germline CDR1 is SGHVS and CDR2 FQNEAQ. The DNA of the CDR3 is TGTGCCAGCAGCCTGAGACAGGGGTTGGTCACCGGGGAGCTGTTTTTT. This encodes CASSLRQGLVTGELFF.

The chain combines TRBV12-5 with TRBJ2-5; tentatively, D is TRBD1 (5 bases). Germline V CDR1 and CDR2: LGHNT, FRNRAP. The CDR3 runs to 16 residues. Trimming left V 0 bases short and J 2 bases short, with 13 bases between. The CDR3 loop reads CASGLVLGRTQETQYF. CDR3 in DNA: TGTGCTAGTGGTTTGGTACTCGGCAGGACACAAGAGACCCAGTACTTC. The entire variable domain, with the rest obtained from reference TRBV12-5 and TRBJ2-5, is as follows: DARVTQTPRHKVTEMGQEVTMRCQPILGHNTVFWYRQTMMQGLELLAYFRNRAPLDDSGMPKDRFSAEMPDATLATLKIQPSEPRDSAVYFCASGLVLGRTQETQYFGPGTRLLVL.

This rearrangement joins TRBV6-1 to TRBJ2-5; TRBD2 aligns across 13 bases. This CDR3 has 15 residues. The germline CDR1 and CDR2 sequences are MNHNS and SASEGT. V shed 6 bases, J shed 5 bases, and the junction held 6 bases outside the gene matches. For the CDR3, the DNA is TGTGCCAGCAGACAACTAGCGGGAGGGTCGGAGACCCAGTACTTC. Its protein is CASRQLAGGSETQYF.

V gene TRBV18 combines with J gene TRBJ1-4; no definite D call. V lost 5 bases and J lost 7, with 17 bases in between. CDR3 length: 15 amino acids. The germline V gene encodes CDR1 KGHSH and CDR2 LQKENI. The CDR3 spells CASSANRAEGEKLFF. Here the CDR3 DNA reads TGTGCCAGCTCAGCTAACCGGGCCGAGGGTGAAAAACTGTTTTTT.

This chain links TRBV7-2 with TRBJ1-1, with 7 bases matching TRBD1. Germline CDR1 is SGHTA and CDR2 is FQGNSA. This CDR3 is 12 amino acids long. J gave up 10 bases and V 5 bases, and 7 bases lay outside the gene matches. The CDR3 loop reads CASSAYRGGAFF. The CDR3 region has the DNA TGTGCCAGCAGCGCATACAGGGGTGGAGCTTTCTTT.

V gene TRBV30 combines with J gene TRBJ2-7, with D possibly matching TRBD2 (6 bases). The CDR3 extends over 13 amino acids. The V gene lost 2 bases and the J gene lost 6 bases, with 14 bases spanning the gap. Germline V gives CDR1 GTSNPN, CDR2 SVGIG (reference sequence). The CDR3 DNA reads TGTGCCTGGAGTAGACTAGGGCTGGGCGAGCAGTACTTC. Protein: CAWSRLGLGEQYF. The variable domain in full, completed from reference TRBV30 and TRBJ2-7, reads SQTIHQWPATLVQPVGSPLSLECTVEGTSNPNLYWYRQAAGRGLQLLFYSVGIGQISSEVPQNLSASRPQDRQFILSSKKLLLSDSGFYLCAWSRLGLGEQYFGPGTRLTVT.

This clone has just one count. The rearrangement links TRBV29-1 to TRBJ1-2, with 8 bases that match TRBD1. J lost 7 bases, V lost 8 bases, and 9 bases had no gene match. The CDR3 loop spans 12 amino acids. In germline, CDR1 is SQVTM, CDR2 ANQGSEA. CDR3 sequence reads: CSSLTGDVGYTF. The CDR3 DNA follows: TGCAGCTCCCTGACAGGGGACGTTGGCTACACCTTC.

The chain uses TRBV10-3 and TRBJ1-1; 8 nucleotides line up with TRBD1. Germline-derived CDR1 and CDR2 are ENHRY and SYGVKD. This CDR3 has 14 amino acids. Trimming removed 10 bases from V and 2 bases from J; junction bases left unmatched: 9. CDR3 sequence reads: CATSRGTGNTEAFF. CDR3 nucleotide sequence: TGTGCCACCTCCAGGGGGACAGGAAACACTGAAGCTTTCTTT.

CDR3 amino acids: CACRPGEGANEKLFF. As DNA, the CDR3 is TGTGCCTGCCGACCAGGGGAAGGGGCTAATGAAAAACTGTTTTTT. This chain uses TRBV30 with TRBJ1-4, with a weak D call TRBD1 (6 bases). CDR1 is GTSNPN and CDR2 is SVGIG in the germline V gene (reference sequence). The CDR3 sequence is 15 residues long. V dropped 6 bases and J dropped 3 bases, with 17 bases sitting between them.

The genes are TRBV10-3 and TRBJ1-2; the D gene is possibly TRBD1 (5 bases). The germline V and J ends were trimmed by 7 bases and 5 bases, with 11 bases remaining between them. Germline CDR1 and CDR2: ENHRY and SYGVKD. The CDR3 has 12 residues. In nucleotides, the CDR3 is TGTGCCATCAAAGGGGCAGATTATGGCTACACCTTC. It yields the protein CAIKGADYGYTF.